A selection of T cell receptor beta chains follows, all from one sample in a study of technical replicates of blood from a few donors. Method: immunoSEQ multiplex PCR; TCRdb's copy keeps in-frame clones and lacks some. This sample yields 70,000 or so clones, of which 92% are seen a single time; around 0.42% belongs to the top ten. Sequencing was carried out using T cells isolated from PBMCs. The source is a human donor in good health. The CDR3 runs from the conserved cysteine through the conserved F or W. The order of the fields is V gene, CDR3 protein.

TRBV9,CASSGTGPGNTIYF
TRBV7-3,CASSFTGDEQFF
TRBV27,CASSDYRQGQYF
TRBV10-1,CASSGTPGLVTDTQYF
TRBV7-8,CASSFSGQPMGAVYNEQFF
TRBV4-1,CASSRLLAGAVETQYF
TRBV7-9,CASSFPSNQPQHF
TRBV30,CAWSVYLDGADTQYF
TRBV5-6,CASSLGGTTGLNTEAFF
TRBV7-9,CASSLGGGSIDYEQYF
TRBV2,CASSANINYGYTF
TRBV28,CASSIPGVTYEQYF
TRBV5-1,CASKLTPEGEKLFF
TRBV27,CASSFFAAAYEQYF
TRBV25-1,CASSLPAMDGDNYGYTF
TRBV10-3,CAISGGLAAGTYEQYF
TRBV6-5,CASSYQGRNTEAFF
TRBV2,CAGRQGTGELFF
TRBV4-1,CASSQDPAGVRETQYF
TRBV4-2,CASSQGLAGDHGELFF
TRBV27,CASSSSLATYNEQFF
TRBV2,CASSEGGNGELFF
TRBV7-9,CASSPGRLASGEQFF
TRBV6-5,CASSYLSENTEAFF
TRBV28,CASSPGQGLNTEAFF
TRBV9,CASSVDSLNEKLFF
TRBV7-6,CASSLRGETQYF
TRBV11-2,CASSLGSLEQYF
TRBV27,CASSQIDRSYEQYF
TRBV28,CASSPYRDSHYEQYF
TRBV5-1,CASSSDRGGRETQYF
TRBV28,CASVLAGGYNEQFF
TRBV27,CASSSGLAIDTQYF
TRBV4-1,CASSQVWTGGGSGELFF
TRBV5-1,CASSQGNTGELFF
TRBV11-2,CASRDAAGLRSYEQYF
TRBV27,CASSPSRQAYEQYF
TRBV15,CATSRHQGWDTEAFF
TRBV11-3,CASKLGQGWNEQFF
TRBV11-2,CASSLMGLVDEQYF
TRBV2,CASSDVASGNRQDYEQYF
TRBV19,CASSQQGDTEAFF
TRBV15,CATSRPTGYRGDEKLFF
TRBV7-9,CASSSSEVVYEQYF
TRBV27,CASSHKAGGEAFF
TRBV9,CASSVKSGRAKEQFF